These 15 T cell receptor beta chains originate from one sample sequenced in a study of T cells of healthy individuals. MiXCR was run by TCRdb on the 5' RACE reads, yielding one entry per CDR3 protein. Of about 96,000 distinct CDR3 sequences in the sample, around 17% were seen once. The receptor set was obtained from a human donor in good health.

V is TRBV5-6 and J is TRBJ2-5; D is undetermined. The CDR3 length is 15 residues. V lost 2 bases, J lost 3 bases, and 14 bases lay in between. Germline CDR1 reads SGHDT; CDR2 reads YYEEEE. CDR3 region: CASSFRLSQKETQYF. The DNA of the CDR3 is TGTGCCAGCAGCTTTCGGCTAAGTCAGAAAGAGACCCAGTACTTC.

This clonotype was seen ten or more times. This chain joins TRBV5-1 and TRBJ2-1, with 8 bases lining up with TRBD2. CDR1 SGHRS and CDR2 YFSETQ come from the germline V gene. After removal of 4 bases from V and 8 bases from J, the junction contained 11 bases not matched to a gene. The CDR3 has 15 amino acids. The CDR3 is CASSPPVGGVDEQFF. CDR3 bases: TGCGCCAGCAGCCCCCCGGTCGGGGGGGTGGATGAGCAGTTCTTC.

This clonotype has only a few counts. This chain joins TRBV6-2 or TRBV6-3 and TRBJ2-1; D not resolved. This CDR3 has 14 amino acids. Trimming took off 2 bases at V and 2 bases at J, with 7 bases between the two ends. CDR1 and CDR2 from the germline V gene are MNHEY and SVGEGT. CDR3 DNA: TGTGCCAGCAGTTACCTGCAGGCCTACAATGAGCAGTTCTTC. As protein: CASSYLQAYNEQFF.

In its sample, this clonotype was seen many times. The rearrangement uses TRBV7-6 and TRBJ2-3; TRBD2 aligns across 7 bases. The V segment lost 3 bases and the J segment 2 bases; nucleotides outside the gene matches: 2. The CDR3 has 14 residues. Germline V gene lookup returns CDR1 SGHVS and CDR2 FNYEAQ. CDR3 protein: CASSFGTTTDTQYF. DNA of the CDR3: TGTGCCAGCAGCTTTGGGACTACCACAGATACGCAGTATTTT.

The table lists this clonotype with many counts. The V and J genes are TRBV7-2 and TRBJ2-2; the D is unclear. CDR3 length: 12 residues. CDR1 and CDR2 from the germline V gene are SGHTA and FQGNSA. Trimming removed 1 base at V and 14 bases at J, with 11 bases between. CDR3 DNA: TGTGCCAGCAGCTTAGGAACCGGTGAACTGTTTTTT. Protein: CASSLGTGELFF. The full variable domain, its missing parts supplied by reference TRBV7-2 and TRBJ2-2, is GAGVSQSPSNKVTEKGKDVELRCDPISGHTALYWYRQSLGQGLEFLIYFQGNSAPDKSGLPSDRFSAERTGGSVSTLTIQRTQQEDSAVYLCASSLGTGELFFGEGSRLTVL.

This clonotype was counted a few times. The gene calls are TRBV28 and TRBJ2-5, with TRBD2 matching 13 bases. V lost 9 bases and J lost 5; bases outside the gene matches: 3. CDR1 is MDHEN and CDR2 is SYDVKM in the germline V gene. The CDR3 extends over 13 amino acids. The CDR3 region is CASGTSGEETQYF. DNA of the CDR3: TGTGCCAGTGGGACTAGCGGGGAGGAGACCCAGTACTTC. Drawing the rest from reference TRBV28 and TRBJ2-5, the complete variable domain is DVKVTQSSRYLVKRTGEKVFLECVQDMDHENMFWYRQDPGLGLRLIYFSYDVKMKEKGDIPEGYSVSREKKERFSLILESASTNQTSMYLCASGTSGEETQYFGPGTRLLVL.

This clonotype was counted a few times. V gene TRBV3-1 combines with J gene TRBJ2-3, with 9 positions matching TRBD2. The CDR3 runs to 18 residues. The V gene end was trimmed by 1 base and the J gene end by 1 base; junction bases not matched to a gene: 9. Germline CDR1 is LGHDT and CDR2 is YNNKEL (reference sequence). As DNA, the CDR3 is TGTGCCAGCAGCCAAGGGCGGGGGGGCCCGGTCGGCACAGATACGCAGTATTTT. Translated: CASSQGRGGPVGTDTQYF.

V gene TRBV28 combines with J gene TRBJ2-7; 9 bases are a match to TRBD1. The CDR3 runs to 15 residues. Germline lookup yields CDR1 MDHEN and CDR2 SYDVKM. With V trimmed by 2 bases and J by 3 bases, 5 bases remained unmatched. CDR3 DNA sequence: TGTGCCAGCAGTTTAGCCGGGACAGGGTTCTACGAGCAGTACTTC. Amino acids: CASSLAGTGFYEQYF.

This clonotype showed up many times. The CDR3 spells CASSQGHTSYEQYF. The CDR3 DNA sequence: TGTGCCAGCAGCCAAGGACACACCTCCTACGAGCAGTACTTC. V usage is TRBV3-1 and J usage is TRBJ2-7; D uncertain. The V end was cut by 1 base, the J end by 0 bases, with 7 bases between. CDR1 is LGHDT and CDR2 is YNNKEL in the germline V gene (reference sequence). The CDR3 runs 14 residues.

The J gene is TRBJ2-2, the V gene TRBV24-1; D remains unclear. CDR3 length equals 15 residues. V gave up 2 bases and J gave up 3 bases, with 9 bases separating them. The V gene's germline CDR1 is KGHDR and CDR2 SFDVKD. CDR3 in DNA: TGTGCCACCAGTGATTATTCCCGGGACACCGGGGAGCTGTTTTTT. Protein product: CATSDYSRDTGELFF.

The gene calls are TRBV20-1 and TRBJ2-7; the match to TRBD2 covers 9 bases. The V gene's germline CDR1 is DFQATT and CDR2 SNEGSKA (reference sequence). V gave up 3 bases and J gave up 5 bases; unmatched junction bases: 8. This CDR3 spans 14 amino acids. This CDR3 reads CSASAGGPRHEQYF. The CDR3 nucleotides read TGCAGTGCTAGTGCGGGAGGGCCGAGGCACGAGCAGTACTTC.

This clonotype was detected many times. The CDR3 is CASSLIGGGGYGYTF. CDR3 nucleotides: TGTGCCAGCAGCTTAATTGGTGGGGGCGGCTATGGCTACACCTTC. The chain employs TRBV7-2 and TRBJ1-2; TRBD1 might be the D (6 bases). The CDR3 has 15 amino acids. The germline gives CDR1 SGHTA, CDR2 FQGNSA. V was shortened by 2 bases and J by 4 bases, with 14 bases between the two germline ends.

This clonotype was seen ten or more times. The gene calls are TRBV21-1 and TRBJ2-7; the table's D gene call, TRBD2, was not cross checked with the DNA. TRBV21-1 is reported as a pseudogene. This CDR3 has 17 amino acids. The DNA for the CDR3 is TGTGCCAGCAGCAAAAGGCCGGAAGGGAGGTGGAGGTACGAGCAGTACTTC. Protein product: CASSKRPEGRWRYEQYF.

The gene calls are TRBV4-2 and TRBJ2-2; D gene uncertain. This CDR3 comprises 15 residues. With 2 bases removed from V and 4 bases from J, the gap between germline ends came to 11 bases. Germline-derived CDR1 and CDR2 are LGHNA and YNFKEQ. The CDR3, as DNA: TGTGCCAGCAGCCAACGCCAGTCCCTCACCGGGGAGCTGTTTTTT. Its protein product is CASSQRQSLTGELFF.

This clonotype was counted a few times. The rearrangement uses TRBV20-1 and TRBJ2-1, with 9 nucleotides matching TRBD2. This CDR3 is 14 amino acids long. V was pared by 5 bases and J by 8 bases, with 10 bases of the junction left unmatched. Per the germline V gene, CDR1 is DFQATT and CDR2 is SNEGSKA (reference sequence). CDR3 bases: TGCAGTGCTCCACGGGCGGGAGGGCTCGATGAGCAGTTCTTC. This translates into CSAPRAGGLDEQFF.